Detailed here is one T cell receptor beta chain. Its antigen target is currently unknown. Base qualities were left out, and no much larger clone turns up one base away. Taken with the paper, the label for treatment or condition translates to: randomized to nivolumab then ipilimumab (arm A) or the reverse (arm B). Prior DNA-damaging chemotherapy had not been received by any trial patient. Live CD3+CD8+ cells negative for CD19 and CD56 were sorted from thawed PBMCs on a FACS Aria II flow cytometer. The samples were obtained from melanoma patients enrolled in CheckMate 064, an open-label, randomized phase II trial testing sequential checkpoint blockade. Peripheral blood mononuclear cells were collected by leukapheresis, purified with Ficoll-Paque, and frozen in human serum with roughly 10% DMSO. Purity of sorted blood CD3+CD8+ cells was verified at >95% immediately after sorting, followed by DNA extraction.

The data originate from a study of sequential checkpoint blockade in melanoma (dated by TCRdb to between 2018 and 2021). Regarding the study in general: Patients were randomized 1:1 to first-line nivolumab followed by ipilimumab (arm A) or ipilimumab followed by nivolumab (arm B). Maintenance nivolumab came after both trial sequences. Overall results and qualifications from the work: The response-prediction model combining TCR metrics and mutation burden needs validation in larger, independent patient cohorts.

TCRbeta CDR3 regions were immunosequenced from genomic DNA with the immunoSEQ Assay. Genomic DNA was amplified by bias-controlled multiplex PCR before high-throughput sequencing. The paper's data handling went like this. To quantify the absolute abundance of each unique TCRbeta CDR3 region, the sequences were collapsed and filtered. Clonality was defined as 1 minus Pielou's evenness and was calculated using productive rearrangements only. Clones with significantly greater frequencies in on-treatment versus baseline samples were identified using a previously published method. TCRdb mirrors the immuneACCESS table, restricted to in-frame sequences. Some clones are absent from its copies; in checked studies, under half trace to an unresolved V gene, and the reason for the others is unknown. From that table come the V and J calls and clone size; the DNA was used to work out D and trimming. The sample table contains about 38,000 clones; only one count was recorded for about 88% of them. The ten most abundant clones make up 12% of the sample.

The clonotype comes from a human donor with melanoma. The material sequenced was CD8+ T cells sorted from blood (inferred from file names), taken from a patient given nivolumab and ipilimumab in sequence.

The CDR3 here reads CASRLPHSDSGRREQYV. The DNA sequence is given as TGTGCAAGTCGCTTGCCACATTCGGATAGCGGGAGACGGGAGCAGTACGTC. The chain was built from TRBV12-2 and TRBJ2-7; the table's D gene call, TRBD2, was not cross checked with the DNA. TRBV12-2 is labeled a pseudogene. From its cysteine to its valine, the CDR3 spans 17 amino acids. The only DNA kept is the CDR3, 51 bases in frame from the first base.